The source of this T cell receptor beta chain is a study of patients with pleural tuberculosis. This clonotype showed up many times. J gave up 2 bases and V 4 bases, and 11 bases lay outside the gene matches. The germline CDR1 and CDR2 sequences are LGHNA and YSLEER. The CDR3 is made up of 19 amino acids. TCRdb reprocessed the reads with MiXCR, giving one entry per CDR3 protein. The data contain 25,000 to 30,000 distinct CDR3 sequences, 18% of them singletons. Sequenced: peripheral blood. The origin of this receptor is a human donor with pleural tuberculosis. The chain is built from TRBV4-3 and TRBJ2-3; TRBD2 agrees at 14 bases. CDR3 in DNA: TGCGCCAGCAGCCCCTTGACTAGCGGGGGGGCTTTCGCCACAGATACGCAGTATTTT. This sequence encodes CASSPLTSGGAFATDTQYF.